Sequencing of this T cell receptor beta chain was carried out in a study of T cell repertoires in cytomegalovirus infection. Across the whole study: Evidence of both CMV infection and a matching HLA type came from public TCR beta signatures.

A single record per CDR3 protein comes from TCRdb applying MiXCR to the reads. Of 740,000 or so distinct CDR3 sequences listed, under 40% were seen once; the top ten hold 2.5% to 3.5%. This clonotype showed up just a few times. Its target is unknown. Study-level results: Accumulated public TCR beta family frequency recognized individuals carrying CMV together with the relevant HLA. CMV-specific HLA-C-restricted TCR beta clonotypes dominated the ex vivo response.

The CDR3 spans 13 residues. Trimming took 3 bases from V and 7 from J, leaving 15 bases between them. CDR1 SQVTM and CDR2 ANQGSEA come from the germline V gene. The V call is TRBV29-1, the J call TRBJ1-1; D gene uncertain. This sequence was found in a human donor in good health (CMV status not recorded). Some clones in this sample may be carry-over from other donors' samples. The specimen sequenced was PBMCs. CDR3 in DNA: TGCAGCGTTGACACCCTAGGCTTAGGTGAAGCTTTCTTT. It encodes CSVDTLGLGEAFF. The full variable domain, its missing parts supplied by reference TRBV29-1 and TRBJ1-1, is SAVISQKPSRDICQRGTSLTIQCQVDSQVTMMFWYRQQPGQSLTLIATANQGSEATYESGFVIDKFPISRPNLTFSTLTVSNMSPEDSSIYLCSVDTLGLGEAFFGQGTRLTVV.